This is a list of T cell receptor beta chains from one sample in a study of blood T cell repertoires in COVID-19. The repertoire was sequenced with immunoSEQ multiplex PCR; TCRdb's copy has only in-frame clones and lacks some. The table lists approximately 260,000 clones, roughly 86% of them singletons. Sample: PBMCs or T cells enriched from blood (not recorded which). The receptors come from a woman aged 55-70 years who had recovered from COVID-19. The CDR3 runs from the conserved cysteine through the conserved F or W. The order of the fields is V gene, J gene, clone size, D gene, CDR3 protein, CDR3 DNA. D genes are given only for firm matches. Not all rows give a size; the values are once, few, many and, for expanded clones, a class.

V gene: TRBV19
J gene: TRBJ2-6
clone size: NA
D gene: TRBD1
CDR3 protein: CASSPTGGYSGANVLTF
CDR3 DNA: TGTGCCAGTAGTCCCACAGGGGGCTACTCTGGGGCCAACGTCCTGACTTTC

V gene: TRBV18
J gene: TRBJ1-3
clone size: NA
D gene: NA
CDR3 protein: CASSLLTASGNTIYF
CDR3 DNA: TGTGCCAGCTCACTACTGACAGCCTCTGGAAACACCATATATTTT

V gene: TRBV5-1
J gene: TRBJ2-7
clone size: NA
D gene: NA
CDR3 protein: CASSLGLDSYEQYF
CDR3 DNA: TGCGCCAGCAGCTTGGGACTGGACTCCTACGAGCAGTACTTC

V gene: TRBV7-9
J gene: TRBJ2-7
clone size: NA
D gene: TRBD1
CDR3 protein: CASSLPSTGNEYYEQYF
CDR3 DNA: TGTGCCAGCAGCCTACCCTCGACAGGGAATGAATACTACGAGCAGTACTTC

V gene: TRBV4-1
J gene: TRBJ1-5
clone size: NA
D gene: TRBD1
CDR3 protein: CASSQDPAGGPNQPQHF
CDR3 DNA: TGCGCCAGCAGCCAAGATCCCGCAGGGGGACCAAATCAGCCCCAGCATTTT

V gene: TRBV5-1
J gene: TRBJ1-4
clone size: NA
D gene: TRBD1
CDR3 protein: CASSLIGTGGEKLFF
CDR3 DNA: TGCGCCAGCAGCTTGATAGGGACAGGGGGAGAAAAACTGTTTTTT

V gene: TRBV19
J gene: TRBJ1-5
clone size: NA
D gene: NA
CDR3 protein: CASSMERGQPQHF
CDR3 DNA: TGTGCCAGTAGTATGGAGCGCGGTCAGCCCCAGCATTTT

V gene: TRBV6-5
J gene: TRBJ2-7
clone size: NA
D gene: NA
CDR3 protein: CASKNTVTYEQYF
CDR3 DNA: TGTGCCAGCAAGAATACTGTGACCTACGAGCAGTACTTC

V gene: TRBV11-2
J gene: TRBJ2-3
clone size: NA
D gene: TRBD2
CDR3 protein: CASTPAGGDSDTQYF
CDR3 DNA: TGTGCCAGCACCCCGGCGGGAGGGGATTCAGATACGCAGTATTTT

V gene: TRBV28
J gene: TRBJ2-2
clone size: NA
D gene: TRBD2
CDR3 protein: CASSSLGTSGGASGELFF
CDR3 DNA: TGTGCCAGCAGTTCCCTCGGGACTAGCGGGGGGGCGAGCGGGGAGCTGTTTTTT

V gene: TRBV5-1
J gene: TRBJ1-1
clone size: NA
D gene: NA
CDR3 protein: CASRAPTDTEAFF
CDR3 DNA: TGCGCCAGCCGAGCCCCAACAGACACTGAAGCTTTCTTT

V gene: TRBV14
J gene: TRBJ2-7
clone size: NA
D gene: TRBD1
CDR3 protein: CASSRPGQGSHEQYF
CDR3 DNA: TGTGCCAGCAGCCGACCGGGACAGGGGTCCCACGAGCAGTACTTC

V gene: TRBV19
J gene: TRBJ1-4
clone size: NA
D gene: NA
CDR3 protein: CASSIGDGGLGLFF
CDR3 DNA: TGTGCCAGTAGTATAGGCGATGGAGGTCTCGGACTGTTTTTT

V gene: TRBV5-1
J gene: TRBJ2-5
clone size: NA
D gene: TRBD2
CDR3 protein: CASSFTGTSQETQYF
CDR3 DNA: TGCGCCAGCAGCTTTACCGGGACTAGCCAAGAGACCCAGTACTTC

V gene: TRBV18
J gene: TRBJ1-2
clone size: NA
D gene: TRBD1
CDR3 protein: CASSPPGQAGGYTF
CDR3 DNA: TGTGCCAGCTCACCGCCAGGACAGGCCGGCGGCTACACCTTC

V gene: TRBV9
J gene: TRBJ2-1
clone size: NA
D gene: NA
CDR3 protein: CASGTGGSYNEQFF
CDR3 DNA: TGTGCCAGCGGCACCGGAGGGTCCTACAATGAGCAGTTCTTC

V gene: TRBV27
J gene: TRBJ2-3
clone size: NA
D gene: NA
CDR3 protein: CASSLLRTIGGDTQYF
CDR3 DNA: TGTGCCAGCAGTTTATTACGGACTATCGGGGGAGATACGCAGTATTTT

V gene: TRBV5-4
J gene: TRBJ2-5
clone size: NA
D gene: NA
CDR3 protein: CASSWGPIAVQETQYF
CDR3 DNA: TGTGCCAGCAGCTGGGGCCCAATTGCGGTCCAAGAGACCCAGTACTTC

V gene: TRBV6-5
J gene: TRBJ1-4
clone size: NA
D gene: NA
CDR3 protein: CASWRGKLFF
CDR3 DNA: TGTGCCAGCTGGAGGGGAAAACTGTTTTTT

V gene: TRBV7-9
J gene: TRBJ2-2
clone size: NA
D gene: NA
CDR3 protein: CASSLSPNTGELFF
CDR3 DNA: TGTGCCAGCAGCTTGAGCCCGAACACCGGGGAGCTGTTTTTT

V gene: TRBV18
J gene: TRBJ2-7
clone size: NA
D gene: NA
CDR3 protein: CASSPRGSKHEQYF
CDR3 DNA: TGTGCCAGCTCACCTCGTGGGAGTAAACACGAGCAGTACTTC

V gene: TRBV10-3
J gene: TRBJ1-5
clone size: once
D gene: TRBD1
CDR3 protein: CAISRDRASRGNQPQHF
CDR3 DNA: TGTGCCATCAGCCGGGACAGGGCTTCTCGGGGCAATCAGCCCCAGCATTTT

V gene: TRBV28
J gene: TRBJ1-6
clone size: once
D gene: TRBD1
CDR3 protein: CASSSAGQLNDHNSPLHF
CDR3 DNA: TGTGCCAGCAGTTCCGCGGGACAGCTCAACGACCATAATTCACCCCTCCACTTT

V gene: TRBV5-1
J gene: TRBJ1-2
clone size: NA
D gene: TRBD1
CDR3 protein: CASSLRGQGPHYGYTF
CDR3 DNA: TGCGCCAGCAGCTTGAGGGGACAGGGTCCTCACTATGGCTACACCTTC

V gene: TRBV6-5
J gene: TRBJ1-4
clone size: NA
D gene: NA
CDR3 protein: CASSSGHPNEKLFF
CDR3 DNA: TGTGCCAGCAGCTCAGGACACCCTAATGAAAAACTGTTTTTT

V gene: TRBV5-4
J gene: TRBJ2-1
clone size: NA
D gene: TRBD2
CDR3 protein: CASSEGGWGVEQFF
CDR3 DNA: TGTGCCAGCAGCGAGGGAGGGTGGGGAGTGGAGCAGTTCTTC

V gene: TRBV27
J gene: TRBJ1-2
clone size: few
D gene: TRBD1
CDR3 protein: CASSRGQGRFDYGYTF
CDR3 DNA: TGTGCCAGCAGTCGGGGACAGGGGAGGTTTGACTATGGCTACACCTTC

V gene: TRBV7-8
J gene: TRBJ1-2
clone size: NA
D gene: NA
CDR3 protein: CASRPGGGVGYTF
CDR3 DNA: TGTGCCAGCAGACCCGGCGGGGGTGTCGGCTACACCTTC

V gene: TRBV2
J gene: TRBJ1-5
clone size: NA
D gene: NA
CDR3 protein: CASSEEGSVQPQHF
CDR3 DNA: TGTGCCAGCAGTGAAGAGGGGTCGGTTCAGCCCCAGCATTTT

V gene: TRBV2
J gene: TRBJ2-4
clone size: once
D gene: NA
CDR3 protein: CASSERLGHPKNIQYF
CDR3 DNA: TGTGCCAGCAGTGAACGCTTGGGACACCCCAAAAACATTCAGTACTTC

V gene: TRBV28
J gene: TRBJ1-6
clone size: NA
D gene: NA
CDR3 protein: CASSASRSPLHF
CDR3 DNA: TGTGCCAGCAGTGCATCACGGTCACCCCTCCACTTT

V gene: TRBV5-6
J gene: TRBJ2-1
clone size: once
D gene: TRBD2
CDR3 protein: CASSFGLAGSNEQFF
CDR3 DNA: TGTGCCAGCAGCTTTGGGCTAGCGGGGTCCAATGAGCAGTTCTTC

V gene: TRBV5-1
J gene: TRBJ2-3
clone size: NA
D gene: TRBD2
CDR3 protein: CASSVGLAGGLADTQYF
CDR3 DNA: TGCGCCAGCAGCGTCGGACTAGCGGGGGGGCTTGCAGATACGCAGTATTTT

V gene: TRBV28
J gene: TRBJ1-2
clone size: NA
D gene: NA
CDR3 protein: CASSSIMGHGYTF
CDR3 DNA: TGTGCCAGCAGTTCCATAATGGGGCATGGCTACACCTTC

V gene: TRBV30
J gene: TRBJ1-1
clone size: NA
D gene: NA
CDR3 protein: CAWSVGQTRAFF
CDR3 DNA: TGTGCCTGGAGTGTAGGCCAAACTAGGGCTTTCTTT

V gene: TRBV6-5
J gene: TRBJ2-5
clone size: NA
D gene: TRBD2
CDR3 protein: CASSWTSGGHQETQYF
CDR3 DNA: TGTGCCAGCAGTTGGACTAGCGGGGGGCACCAAGAGACCCAGTACTTC

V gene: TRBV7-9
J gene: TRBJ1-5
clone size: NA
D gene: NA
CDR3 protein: CASSLTGASNQPQHF
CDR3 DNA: TGTGCCAGCAGCTTAACAGGAGCTAGCAATCAGCCCCAGCATTTT

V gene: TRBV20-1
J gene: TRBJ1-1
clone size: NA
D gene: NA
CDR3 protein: CSAYKDRRAFF
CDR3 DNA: TGCAGTGCTTACAAAGACAGGCGGGCTTTCTTT

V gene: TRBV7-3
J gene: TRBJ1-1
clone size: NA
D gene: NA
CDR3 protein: CASSPRSGTEAFF
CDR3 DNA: TGTGCCAGCAGCCCCCGGTCGGGTACTGAAGCTTTCTTT

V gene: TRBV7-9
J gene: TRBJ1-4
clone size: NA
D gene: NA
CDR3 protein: CASSLAHNEKLFF
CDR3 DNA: TGTGCCAGCAGCTTAGCACACAATGAAAAACTGTTTTTT

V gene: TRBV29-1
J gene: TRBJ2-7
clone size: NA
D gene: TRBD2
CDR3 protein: CSAIGLAEYEQYF
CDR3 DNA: TGCAGCGCTATCGGACTAGCGGAGTACGAGCAGTACTTC

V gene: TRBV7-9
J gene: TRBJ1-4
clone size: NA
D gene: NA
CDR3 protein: CASSMGSGMGEKLFF
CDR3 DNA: TGTGCCAGCAGCATGGGTTCGGGGATGGGTGAAAAACTGTTTTTT

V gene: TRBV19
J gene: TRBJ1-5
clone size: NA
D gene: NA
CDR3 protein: CASGFNPGPQHF
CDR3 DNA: TGTGCCAGTGGGTTCAACCCAGGGCCCCAGCATTTT

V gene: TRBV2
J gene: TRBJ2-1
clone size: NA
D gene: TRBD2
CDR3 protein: CASVGLAGGEQFF
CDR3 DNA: TGTGCCAGCGTCGGCCTAGCGGGAGGGGAGCAGTTCTTC

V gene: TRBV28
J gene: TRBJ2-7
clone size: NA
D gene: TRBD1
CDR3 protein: CASCIQGQTYEQYF
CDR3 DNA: TGTGCCAGCTGCATACAGGGACAGACCTACGAGCAGTACTTC

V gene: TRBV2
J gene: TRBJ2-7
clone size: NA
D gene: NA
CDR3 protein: CASGQSRWEQYF
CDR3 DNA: TGTGCCAGCGGTCAATCCAGGTGGGAGCAGTACTTC

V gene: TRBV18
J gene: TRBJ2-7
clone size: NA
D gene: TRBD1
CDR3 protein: CASSSGQGIGYEQYF
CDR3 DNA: TGTGCCAGCTCATCGGGACAGGGGATCGGTTACGAGCAGTACTTC

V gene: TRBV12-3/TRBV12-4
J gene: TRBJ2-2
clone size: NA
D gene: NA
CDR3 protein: CASSFLVGELFF
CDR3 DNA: TGTGCCAGCAGTTTTCTCGTGGGGGAGCTGTTTTTT